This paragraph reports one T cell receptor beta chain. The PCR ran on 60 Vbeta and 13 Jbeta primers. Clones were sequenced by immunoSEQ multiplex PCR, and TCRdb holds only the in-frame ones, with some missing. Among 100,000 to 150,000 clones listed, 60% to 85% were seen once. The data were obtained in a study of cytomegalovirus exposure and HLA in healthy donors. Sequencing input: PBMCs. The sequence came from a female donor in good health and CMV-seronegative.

The CDR3 DNA follows: TGTGCCAGTAGTGATACTAGCGGAGTTTACAATGAGCAGTTCTTC. Amino acids: CASSDTSGVYNEQFF. This rearrangement joins TRBV19 to TRBJ2-1; the match to TRBD2 covers 8 bases. V was pared by 5 bases and J by 4 bases, with 7 bases of the junction left unmatched. The CDR3 consists of 15 residues. Per the germline V gene, CDR1 is LNHDA and CDR2 is SQIVND (reference sequence).